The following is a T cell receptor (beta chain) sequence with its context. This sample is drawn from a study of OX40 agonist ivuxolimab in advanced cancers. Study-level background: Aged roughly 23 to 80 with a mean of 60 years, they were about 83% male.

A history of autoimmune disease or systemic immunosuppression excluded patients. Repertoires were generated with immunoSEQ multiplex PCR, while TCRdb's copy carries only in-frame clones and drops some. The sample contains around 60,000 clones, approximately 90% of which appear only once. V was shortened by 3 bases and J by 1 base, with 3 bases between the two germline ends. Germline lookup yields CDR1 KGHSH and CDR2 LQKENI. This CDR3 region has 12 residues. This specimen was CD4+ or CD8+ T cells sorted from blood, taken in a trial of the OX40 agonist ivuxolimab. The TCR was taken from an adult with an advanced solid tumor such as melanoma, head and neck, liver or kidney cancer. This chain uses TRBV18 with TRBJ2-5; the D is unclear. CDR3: CASSPTQETQYF. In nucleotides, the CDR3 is TGTGCCAGCTCACCGACCCAAGAGACCCAGTACTTC.